What follows are 31 T cell receptor beta chains derived from one specimen sequenced in a study of blood T cells in healthy people across ages. Primed by a sample-barcoded 5' primer and a J-beta primer mix, a second PCR proceeded for roughly 7 to 12 cycles. MiXCR, applied by TCRdb to the 5' RACE reads, yields one record per CDR3 protein. The table lists under 800,000 distinct CDR3 sequences, about 42% of them singletons. Sequencing was carried out using blood. The origin of the receptors is a woman aged 60-70 years in good health.

This clonotype was picked up a small number of times. The chain joins TRBV5-6 to TRBJ2-7; the match to TRBD2 covers 8 bases. V lost 4 bases and J lost 4; bases outside the gene matches: 10. CDR1 is SGHDT, CDR2 YYEEEE, per germline. The CDR3 is 15 amino acids. The CDR3 protein is CASSHSAGEGYEQYF. CDR3 nucleotides: TGTGCCAGCAGCCATTCAGCGGGAGAAGGATACGAGCAGTACTTC.

The chain links TRBV7-2 to TRBJ1-1; 7 bases agree with TRBD1. With V trimmed by 1 base and J by 2 bases, 7 bases remained unmatched. The CDR3 contains 16 residues. Germline lookup yields CDR1 SGHTA and CDR2 FQGNSA. The DNA for the CDR3 is TGTGCCAGCAGCTTAGAGGGGGCCTTGGGAAACACTGAAGCTTTCTTT. As protein: CASSLEGALGNTEAFF.

This clonotype appeared a few times. The chain uses TRBV6-2 or TRBV6-3 and TRBJ2-7, with D possibly matching TRBD2 (5 bases). Germline-derived CDR1 and CDR2 are MNHEY and SVGEGT. The CDR3 sequence is 16 residues long. Trimming cost V 2 bases and J 3 bases, with 17 bases left between them. DNA of the CDR3: TGTGCCAGCAGTTACCCCTTTGGACTGGAGAGCTACGAGCAGTACTTC. Translation: CASSYPFGLESYEQYF.

The chain combines TRBV10-1 with TRBJ1-5; D gene ambiguous. In germline, CDR1 is WNHNN, CDR2 SYGVQD (reference sequence). The CDR3 has 13 residues. Trimming stripped 3 bases from V and 5 bases from J, with 8 bases between. The CDR3 reads CASSDQIDQPQHF. CDR3 nucleotide sequence: TGCGCCAGCAGTGACCAGATCGATCAGCCCCAGCATTTT.

This clonotype was counted only a few times. The rearrangement joins TRBV9 to TRBJ2-7; 11 bases match TRBD1. Germline V gene sequence: CDR1 SGDLS, CDR2 YYNGEE. Trimming took 4 bases from V and 7 from J; bases not matched to a gene: 10. There are 15 residues in the CDR3. The CDR3 DNA reads TGTGCCAGCAGCCCCTGGACAGGGGGCCGGCGGGAGCAGTACTTC. This encodes CASSPWTGGRREQYF.

The genes are TRBV6-5 and TRBJ2-2; D ambiguous. Trimming pared 0 bases from V and 0 bases from J, leaving 8 bases between. Germline V gives CDR1 MNHEY, CDR2 SVGAGI. This CDR3 is 16 amino acids long. In DNA, the CDR3 is TGTGCCAGCAGTTACTCCCGGAACCCGAACACCGGGGAGCTGTTTTTT. This codes for CASSYSRNPNTGELFF.

V usage is TRBV18 and J usage is TRBJ2-7; perhaps TRBD1 as D (5 bases). The CDR3 is 14 residues long. Germline CDR1 is KGHSH and CDR2 is LQKENI. V was trimmed by 2 bases and J by 3 bases, leaving 11 bases between them. CDR3 bases: TGTGCCAGCTCACCAACAGGTACAGGCTACGAGCAGTACTTC. As protein: CASSPTGTGYEQYF.

The CDR3 nucleotides are TGCGCCAGCAGCTCCCGCGGAGCGGGGGCTCAAGAGACCCAGTACTTC. This gives the protein CASSSRGAGAQETQYF. The V gene is TRBV5-1, the J gene TRBJ2-5; TRBD2 matches 8 bases. The V gene end was trimmed by 3 bases and the J gene end by 2 bases; junction bases not matched to a gene: 9. The CDR3 length is 16 residues. Germline V gene data show CDR1 as SGHRS and CDR2 as YFSETQ.

The rearrangement links TRBV2 to TRBJ2-1; TRBD2 aligns across 11 bases. Germline-derived CDR1 and CDR2 are SNHLY and FYNNEI. CDR3 size: 16 residues. With V trimmed by 6 bases and J by 8 bases, 12 bases remained unmatched. CDR3 DNA sequence: TGTGCCAGCAGCCGGAGGGGACTAGCGGCGCAAGATGAGCAGTTCTTC. Its translation is CASSRRGLAAQDEQFF.

This chain joins TRBV7-6 and TRBJ1-5, with TRBD1 matching 9 bases. Germline-derived CDR1 and CDR2 are SGHVS and FNYEAQ. V trimming: 5 bases; J trimming: 5 bases; junction bases outside the gene matches: 4. The CDR3 is 14 amino acids. The CDR3 DNA sequence: TGTGCCAGCAGCGCCAGACAGGGGGATCAGCCCCAGCATTTT. Encoded protein: CASSARQGDQPQHF.

In its sample, this clonotype was seen many times. The V and J genes are TRBV6-5 and TRBJ2-1; D is undetermined. CDR3 length: 12 amino acids. Germline values: CDR1 MNHEY, CDR2 SVGAGI. V was shortened by 2 bases and J by 8 bases, with 7 bases between the two germline ends. DNA for the CDR3: TGTGCCAGCAGTTACAAAGAGGATGAGCAGTTCTTC. Protein product: CASSYKEDEQFF.

The rearrangement links TRBV7-2 to TRBJ2-5; D is perhaps TRBD2 (5 bases). The CDR3 is 15 residues long. Trimming cost V 1 base and J 2 bases, with 11 bases left between them. Germline-derived CDR1 and CDR2 are SGHTA and FQGNSA. DNA for the CDR3: TGTGCCAGCAGCTTAGTCGGGCAGCGGCAAGAGACCCAGTACTTC. Encoded protein: CASSLVGQRQETQYF. The full variable domain, rest sourced from reference TRBV7-2 and TRBJ2-5, is GAGVSQSPSNKVTEKGKDVELRCDPISGHTALYWYRQSLGQGLEFLIYFQGNSAPDKSGLPSDRFSAERTGGSVSTLTIQRTQQEDSAVYLCASSLVGQRQETQYFGPGTRLLVL.

The genes are TRBV6-2 or TRBV6-3 and TRBJ1-2; D is unresolved. V shed 5 bases and J shed 0 bases, with 10 bases lying between them. This CDR3 is built from 14 residues. CDR1 and CDR2 from the germline V gene are MNHEY and SVGEGT. CDR3 in amino acids: CASSPSRANYGYTF. The CDR3 DNA is TGTGCCAGCAGTCCATCCCGGGCTAACTATGGCTACACCTTC.

The chain employs TRBV5-1 and TRBJ2-3; TRBD2 matches at 8 bases. Losses at the gene ends were 4 bases for V and 2 bases for J; bases not matched to a gene: 15. The CDR3 has 18 amino acids. CDR1 SGHRS and CDR2 YFSETQ come from the germline V gene. As DNA, the CDR3 is TGCGCCAGCAGCCCCCTCCACGTATCTGGACTAGCCACAGATACGCAGTATTTT. Protein: CASSPLHVSGLATDTQYF.

The V call is TRBV20-1, the J call TRBJ2-7; the D is unclear. The DNA end lines up better with TRBJ2-5; the J call may be wrong. Germline loops: CDR1 DFQATT, CDR2 SNEGSKA (reference sequence). CDR3 length: 15 amino acids. The CDR3 loop reads CSARDGNGQQETQYF. For the CDR3, the DNA is TGCAGTGCTAGAGATGGGAACGGCCAACAAGAGACCCAGTACTTC.

The rearrangement links TRBV7-2 to TRBJ2-1; D is possibly TRBD2 (6 bases). This CDR3 contains 16 residues. Germline CDR1 reads SGHTA; CDR2 reads FQGNSA. Trimming cost V 5 bases and J 1 base, with 15 bases left between them. For the CDR3, the DNA is TGTGCCAGCAGCCCTCATATGGCGGGATCCTACAATGAGCAGTTCTTC. Amino acid sequence: CASSPHMAGSYNEQFF.

The V and J genes are TRBV20-1 and TRBJ2-1; TRBD2 matches at 11 bases. CDR1 DFQATT and CDR2 SNEGSKA come from the germline V gene (reference sequence). The CDR3 runs 14 residues. V shed 5 bases, J shed 11 bases, and the junction held 11 bases outside the gene matches. The CDR3 spells CSASGTSGESKQFF. Written as DNA, the CDR3 is TGCAGTGCTTCCGGGACTAGCGGCGAGAGTAAGCAGTTCTTC.

The V call is TRBV5-1, the J call TRBJ2-7; 10 bases are a match to TRBD2. CDR3 length equals 16 residues. The germline V gene has CDR1 SGHRS and CDR2 YFSETQ. Trimming took 6 bases from V and 4 from J; bases not matched to a gene: 13. The CDR3 nucleotides read TGCGCCAGCATGGAGGGGCGGCTAGCGGGAGCTTACGAGCAGTACTTC. Encoded protein: CASMEGRLAGAYEQYF.

The CDR3: CASSPRTSHPYNEQFF. DNA of the CDR3: TGTGCCAGCAGCCCCCGGACTAGCCACCCCTACAATGAGCAGTTCTTC. V gene TRBV9 combines with J gene TRBJ2-1; 8 positions agree with TRBD2. The trim removed 4 bases at V and 2 bases at J, leaving 8 bases unmatched. CDR1 is SGDLS, CDR2 YYNGEE, per germline. The CDR3 extends over 16 amino acids.

The gene calls are TRBV5-1 and TRBJ1-1; no reliable D call. V was pared by 0 bases and J by 3 bases, with 18 bases between. CDR1 is SGHRS and CDR2 is YFSETQ in the germline V gene. This CDR3 spans 17 amino acids. DNA for the CDR3: TGCGCCAGCAGCTTGGTCGGCCAGGACTATGGACACACTGAAGCTTTCTTT. It specifies CASSLVGQDYGHTEAFF.

The CDR3 coding sequence is TGTGCCAGCAGCTCCCGGACTAGCGGCTTCACAGATACGCAGTATTTT. It specifies CASSSRTSGFTDTQYF. V is TRBV7-3 and J is TRBJ2-3; 10 bases are shared with TRBD2. This CDR3 comprises 16 residues. V lost 4 bases to trimming and J lost 2 bases; unmatched junction nucleotides: 6. Germline V CDR1 and CDR2: SGHTA, FQGTGA.

This clonotype has just one count. This chain links TRBV20-1 with TRBJ2-7; 13 nucleotides agree with TRBD2. The CDR3 has 15 amino acids. V gave up 4 bases and J gave up 7 bases; unmatched junction bases: 10. The germline CDR1 and CDR2 sequences are DFQATT and SNEGSKA (reference sequence). CDR3 bases: TGCAGTGCTACCCCCACTAGCGGGAGGGCCAATGAGCAGTACTTC. It translates to CSATPTSGRANEQYF.

This clonotype was detected only a few times. The rearrangement links TRBV7-2 to TRBJ2-5, with TRBD2 matching 8 bases. V lost 5 bases, J lost 11 bases, and 19 bases stayed unmatched. The CDR3 has 16 amino acids. Germline-derived CDR1 and CDR2 are SGHTA and FQGNSA. The CDR3 sequence: CASSGGAGEVGGEQYF. The DNA of the CDR3 is TGTGCCAGCAGCGGGGGAGCGGGAGAGGTCGGTGGAGAGCAGTACTTC.

The table lists this clonotype with many counts. The chain uses TRBV20-1 and TRBJ2-1, with D hard to call. The CDR3 spans 14 residues. Per the germline V gene, CDR1 is DFQATT and CDR2 is SNEGSKA (reference sequence). Between the trimmed V and J ends, which lost 2 bases and 8 bases, there was a span of 16 bases. DNA for the CDR3: TGCAGTGCTAGATCCCCCTCTAGGAGCGATGAGCAGTTCTTC. Translating it yields CSARSPSRSDEQFF.

This clonotype has more than one count but fewer than ten. The chain carries TRBV20-1 and TRBJ2-5; D is perhaps TRBD1 or TRBD2 (5 bases each). The CDR3 is 15 amino acids. V was trimmed by 5 bases and J by 5 bases, leaving 21 bases between them. CDR1 DFQATT and CDR2 SNEGSKA come from the germline V gene (reference sequence). The CDR3: CSADGPGASVETQYF. CDR3 coding DNA: TGCAGTGCTGACGGCCCCGGGGCTTCAGTTGAGACCCAGTACTTC.

J is TRBJ1-5 and V is TRBV28, with a possible D match to TRBD1 (5 bases). There are 16 residues in the CDR3. V shed 10 bases and J shed 1 base, with 20 bases lying between them. In germline, CDR1 is MDHEN, CDR2 SYDVKM. CDR3 in amino acids: CATLWVGARSNQPQHF. The CDR3 DNA sequence: TGTGCCACCCTATGGGTAGGGGCGAGGAGCAATCAGCCCCAGCATTTT.

CDR3 in DNA: TGTGCCAGCAGTTACCCGGGACAGGGATTTTATGGCTACACCTTC. Its protein product is CASSYPGQGFYGYTF. The chain joins TRBV6-2 or TRBV6-3 to TRBJ1-2, with TRBD1 identical over 9 bases. This CDR3 contains 15 residues. V was clipped by 2 bases and J by 5 bases; unmatched bases: 6. Germline lookup yields CDR1 MNHEY and CDR2 SVGEGT.

V and J are TRBV3-1 and TRBJ1-2; D uncertain. The CDR3 sequence is 14 residues long. Per the germline V gene, CDR1 is LGHDT and CDR2 is YNNKEL (reference sequence). V lost 6 bases to trimming and J lost 0 bases, with 11 bases between them. DNA for the CDR3: TGTGCCAGCAGTGACACGGACGCTAACTATGGCTACACCTTC. As protein: CASSDTDANYGYTF.

The table lists this clonotype with a few counts. This rearrangement joins TRBV21-1 to TRBJ2-1; the table's TRBD2 call for D was not verified on the DNA. TRBV21-1 is recorded as a pseudogene. This CDR3 comprises 17 residues. CDR3 region: CASSKVGSSGGTNEQFF. CDR3 nucleotides: TGTGCCAGCAGCAAAGTGGGATCTAGCGGAGGAACCAATGAGCAGTTCTTC.

This clonotype was recorded a few times. The chain employs TRBV7-2 and TRBJ2-3, with TRBD2 matching 11 bases. J lost 1 base, V lost 11 bases, and 8 bases had no gene match. The CDR3 length is 15 residues. Germline assignment: CDR1 SGHTA and CDR2 FQGNSA. CDR3: CARGTSGSGTDTQYF. The CDR3 DNA follows: TGTGCCCGGGGAACTAGCGGGAGCGGCACAGATACGCAGTATTTT.

This clonotype was observed at least ten times. J is TRBJ1-2 and V is TRBV12-3 or TRBV12-4; D unclear. The CDR3 sequence is 13 residues long. V lost 7 bases to trimming and J lost 0 bases, with 9 bases between them. The CDR3: CASTLLANYGYTF. The CDR3 nucleotides are TGTGCCAGCACCTTGTTGGCTAACTATGGCTACACCTTC.